This T cell receptor beta chain was sequenced for a study of tumor-infiltrating lymphocytes in primary liver carcinoma. Study context: All lesions had stage T1-T3 N0M0 and roughly 4 to 11 cm widths.

Blood RNA came from unsorted whole blood; germline DNA was also extracted. This clonotype was counted only a few times. Synthesis of TCR beta cDNA was carried out from 500 ng total RNA with a constant-region primer. Three nested multiplex PCR rounds, a slightly modified ARM-PCR method, built the TCR beta libraries. TCRdb called the multiplex PCR reads again in MiXCR, with one record for every CDR3 protein. The sample holds about 320,000 distinct CDR3 sequences; roughly 60% are singletons and the top ten take roughly 9%. Sequenced sample: peripheral blood. This clonotype originated in a man aged 40-49 years with primary liver carcinoma and hepatitis B virus infection.

The CDR3 coding sequence is TGTGCCAGCAGTGCCGGAACCTGGAATGAGCAGTTCTTC. Protein sequence: CASSAGTWNEQFF. V is TRBV2 and J is TRBJ2-1; D gene unclear. Deletions cut 4 bases from V and 7 bases from J, with 11 bases between. CDR1 is SNHLY and CDR2 is FYNNEI in the germline V gene. CDR3 size: 13 residues. Full variable domain (remainder filled in from reference TRBV2 and TRBJ2-1): EPEVTQTPSHQVTQMGQEVILRCVPISNHLYFYWYRQILGQKVEFLVSFYNNEISEKSEIFDDQFSVERPDGSNFTLKIRSTKLEDSAMYFCASSAGTWNEQFFGPGTRLTVL.